Each of the 20 T cell receptor beta chains below was sequenced from the same sample in a study of blood T cell repertoires in COVID-19. The method was immunoSEQ multiplex PCR; TCRdb's version includes in-frame clones alone and lacks a portion of them. The sample records 250,000 or so clones, under 95% being singletons. Sequencing used PBMCs or T cells enriched from blood (not recorded which). These receptors were taken from a man aged 35-49 years who had been exposed to COVID-19.

The rearrangement links TRBV11-1 to TRBJ1-6; a possible D gene is TRBD1 (6 bases). This CDR3 is built from 15 residues. The V gene's germline CDR1 is SGHAT and CDR2 FQDESV (reference sequence). V lost 1 base and J lost 9, with 13 bases in between. The CDR3 loop reads CASSLEAGVGSPLHF. The CDR3 DNA is TGTGCCAGCAGCTTAGAAGCAGGGGTGGGTTCACCCCTCCACTTT.

The J gene is TRBJ1-5, the V gene TRBV6-5, with TRBD1 matching 7 bases. Germline-derived CDR1 and CDR2 are MNHEY and SVGAGI. This CDR3 comprises 13 residues. With 6 bases clipped from V and 6 bases from J, the junction kept 5 bases outside the gene matches. CDR3 sequence (DNA): TGTGCCAGCAGCGAGACAGGGATTCAGCCCCAGCATTTT. Encoded protein: CASSETGIQPQHF.

V and J are TRBV2 and TRBJ1-4; D remains ambiguous. CDR3 length: 14 residues. Trimming removed 6 bases from V and 1 base from J, with 9 bases in between. Looked up from germline, CDR1 is SNHLY and CDR2 is FYNNEI. The DNA of the CDR3 is TGTGCCAGCAGCCTACAGTTAACTAATGAAAAACTGTTTTTT. It specifies CASSLQLTNEKLFF.

The chain combines TRBV2 with TRBJ2-3; 10 bases match TRBD2. The germline gives CDR1 SNHLY, CDR2 FYNNEI. The CDR3 totals 15 residues. Germline trimming cut 6 bases from V and 6 bases from J; bases unmatched to any gene: 9. CDR3 sequence: CASRFLAGGVDTQYF. CDR3 coding DNA: TGTGCCAGCAGATTCTTAGCGGGAGGAGTGGATACGCAGTATTTT.

The chain carries TRBV7-9 and TRBJ2-7, with D perhaps matching TRBD1 (6 bases). The germline gives CDR1 SEHNR, CDR2 FQNEAQ (reference sequence). V was clipped by 1 base and J by 2 bases, with 9 bases between them. The CDR3 is 14 residues long. CDR3 sequence: CASSLVGATYEQYF. Here the CDR3 DNA reads TGTGCCAGCAGCTTAGTGGGGGCAACCTACGAGCAGTACTTC.

This sequence joins TRBV9 and TRBJ2-2; TRBD2 matches 8 bases. Germline V gene data show CDR1 as SGDLS and CDR2 as YYNGEE. The CDR3 is 18 residues long. V lost 3 bases and J lost 6; bases outside the gene matches: 16. As DNA, the CDR3 is TGTGCCAGCAGCGCTCCGCCCTATAGCGGGATAGCGGCCGGGGAGCTGTTTTTT. Its translation: CASSAPPYSGIAAGELFF. Drawing the rest from reference TRBV9 and TRBJ2-2, the complete variable domain is DSGVTQTPKHLITATGQRVTLRCSPRSGDLSVYWYQQSLDQGLQFLIQYYNGEERAKGNILERFSAQQFPDLHSELNLSSLELGDSALYFCASSAPPYSGIAAGELFFGEGSRLTVL.

This sequence joins TRBV9 and TRBJ2-3, with 8 bases lining up with TRBD2. V trimming: 0 bases; J trimming: 6 bases; junction bases outside the gene matches: 9. The CDR3 has 16 amino acids. CDR1 and CDR2 from the germline V gene are SGDLS and YYNGEE. This CDR3 reads CASSVGASGLSDTQYF. DNA of the CDR3: TGTGCCAGCAGCGTAGGGGCTAGCGGGCTGTCCGATACGCAGTATTTT.

To note about this clone: Different DNA sequences within this sample yield the same CDR3. This chain connects TRBV11-2 to TRBJ1-5; D gene uncertain. Germline V CDR1 and CDR2: SGHAT, FQNNGV. The CDR3 covers 14 residues. Deletions cut 1 base from V and 3 bases from J, with 7 bases between. The CDR3 DNA reads TGTGCCAGCAGCTTAGGGCAGTTCAATCAGCCCCAGCATTTT. Amino acid sequence: CASSLGQFNQPQHF.

This rearrangement joins TRBV5-8 to TRBJ2-5; weak D call: TRBD1 (5 bases). Germline V gene data show CDR1 as SGHTS and CDR2 as YDEGEE. Trimming removed 2 bases at V and 5 bases at J, with 19 bases between. The CDR3 loop spans 16 amino acids. CDR3 amino acids: CASSFLPSPPGETQYF. CDR3 sequence (DNA): TGTGCCAGCAGCTTCCTTCCGTCTCCTCCAGGGGAGACCCAGTACTTC.

The chain has TRBV5-6 and TRBJ2-2; D ambiguous. V was shortened by 2 bases and J by 0 bases, with 11 bases between the two germline ends. The germline CDR1 and CDR2 sequences are SGHDT and YYEEEE. The CDR3 runs to 16 residues. CDR3 sequence: CASSLLSAPNTGELFF. The CDR3 bases are TGTGCCAGCAGCTTACTGAGCGCCCCGAACACCGGGGAGCTGTTTTTT. Supplemented by reference TRBV5-6 and TRBJ2-2, the full variable domain reads DAGVTQSPTHLIKTRGQQVTLRCSPKSGHDTVSWYQQALGQGPQFIFQYYEEEERQRGNFPDRFSGHQFPNYSSELNVNALLLGDSALYLCASSLLSAPNTGELFFGEGSRLTVL.

This chain links TRBV5-6 with TRBJ2-6; TRBD1 aligns across 10 bases. Per germline, CDR1 SGHDT and CDR2 YYEEEE. CDR3 length: 17 amino acids. J gave up 2 bases and V 2 bases, and 4 bases lay outside the gene matches. The CDR3 here is CASSLGDRGTGANVLTF. The CDR3 coding sequence is TGTGCCAGCAGCTTAGGGGACAGGGGAACTGGGGCCAACGTCCTGACTTTC.

V and J are TRBV6-5 and TRBJ1-5, with TRBD1 matching over 8 bases. Germline V CDR1 and CDR2: MNHEY, SVGAGI. Unmatched junction bases numbered 4, after V lost 4 bases and J lost 11 bases. The CDR3 contains 12 residues. The CDR3 DNA reads TGTGCCAGCAGTTCTACACAGGGGGCCCAGCATTTT. Amino acids: CASSSTQGAQHF.

The CDR3: CAWRRSANQPQHF. CDR3 bases: TGTGCCTGGAGAAGAAGCGCCAATCAGCCCCAGCATTTT. This chain connects TRBV30 to TRBJ1-5; D remains ambiguous. Trimming shortened V by 3 bases and J by 3 bases, and 9 bases separated the two germline ends. From germline, CDR1 is GTSNPN and CDR2 SVGIG (reference sequence). The CDR3 is made up of 13 amino acids. The whole variable domain, filled in from reference TRBV30 and TRBJ1-5, reads SQTIHQWPATLVQPVGSPLSLECTVEGTSNPNLYWYRQAAGRGLQLLFYSVGIGQISSEVPQNLSASRPQDRQFILSSKKLLLSDSGFYLCAWRRSANQPQHFGDGTRLSIL.

The chain couples TRBV28 to TRBJ2-1; possibly TRBD2 for D (6 bases). Germline V gives CDR1 MDHEN, CDR2 SYDVKM. This CDR3 is 15 amino acids long. The germline V and J ends were trimmed by 2 bases and 3 bases, with 11 bases remaining between them. This CDR3 is CASSLRGGNYNEQFF. Here the CDR3 DNA reads TGTGCCAGCAGTTTAAGGGGCGGGAACTACAATGAGCAGTTCTTC.

The chain links TRBV28 to TRBJ1-5; tentative D call: TRBD1 (5 bases). Per the germline V gene, CDR1 is MDHEN and CDR2 is SYDVKM. Trimming took 11 bases from V and 0 from J, leaving 11 bases between them. This CDR3 is 13 amino acids long. The CDR3 sequence: CAVGRGSNQPQHF. CDR3 nucleotide sequence: TGTGCCGTAGGTAGGGGTAGCAATCAGCCCCAGCATTTT.

This clone occurred a few times. The chain carries TRBV6-4 and TRBJ2-3; maybe TRBD2 (5 bases). Trimming cost V 9 bases and J 2 bases, with 9 bases left between them. CDR3 length: 12 residues. CDR1 and CDR2 (germline): MRHNA, SNTAGT. Here the CDR3 DNA reads TGTGCCAGTTCGGACTTCACAGATACGCAGTATTTT. This gives the protein CASSDFTDTQYF.

The genes are TRBV9 and TRBJ2-1; 10 bases match TRBD2. V was clipped by 0 bases and J by 5 bases; unmatched bases: 8. Looked up from germline, CDR1 is SGDLS and CDR2 is YYNGEE. The CDR3 length is 17 residues. The CDR3 loop reads CASSVGLAGVGDNEQFF. The CDR3 DNA follows: TGTGCCAGCAGCGTAGGGCTAGCGGGAGTTGGGGACAATGAGCAGTTCTTC.

The chain links TRBV28 to TRBJ1-2, with 9 bases lining up with TRBD1. Per germline, CDR1 MDHEN and CDR2 SYDVKM. V trimming: 6 bases; J trimming: 4 bases; junction bases outside the gene matches: 12. The CDR3 runs to 16 residues. CDR3 bases: TGTGCCAGCAGCTCCGGGACAGGGCCCCTTTTCTATGGCTACACCTTC. It encodes CASSSGTGPLFYGYTF.

This clone was picked up one time. The rearrangement joins TRBV27 to TRBJ1-6, with 9 bases identical to TRBD1. The CDR3 covers 14 residues. In germline, CDR1 is MNHEY, CDR2 SMNVEV (reference sequence). V gave up 5 bases and J gave up 8 bases; unmatched junction bases: 4. The CDR3 here is CASSSRTGDSPLHF. Here the CDR3 DNA reads TGTGCCAGCAGTAGCAGGACAGGGGATTCACCCCTCCACTTT.

The genes are TRBV24-1 and TRBJ2-1; D ambiguous. The germline CDR1 and CDR2 sequences are KGHDR and SFDVKD. The CDR3 has 12 amino acids. V was clipped by 9 bases and J by 9 bases, with 14 bases between them. The CDR3 region has the DNA TGTGCCACCGCGCTCGGAGAAGCTGAGCAGTTCTTC. It translates to CATALGEAEQFF.